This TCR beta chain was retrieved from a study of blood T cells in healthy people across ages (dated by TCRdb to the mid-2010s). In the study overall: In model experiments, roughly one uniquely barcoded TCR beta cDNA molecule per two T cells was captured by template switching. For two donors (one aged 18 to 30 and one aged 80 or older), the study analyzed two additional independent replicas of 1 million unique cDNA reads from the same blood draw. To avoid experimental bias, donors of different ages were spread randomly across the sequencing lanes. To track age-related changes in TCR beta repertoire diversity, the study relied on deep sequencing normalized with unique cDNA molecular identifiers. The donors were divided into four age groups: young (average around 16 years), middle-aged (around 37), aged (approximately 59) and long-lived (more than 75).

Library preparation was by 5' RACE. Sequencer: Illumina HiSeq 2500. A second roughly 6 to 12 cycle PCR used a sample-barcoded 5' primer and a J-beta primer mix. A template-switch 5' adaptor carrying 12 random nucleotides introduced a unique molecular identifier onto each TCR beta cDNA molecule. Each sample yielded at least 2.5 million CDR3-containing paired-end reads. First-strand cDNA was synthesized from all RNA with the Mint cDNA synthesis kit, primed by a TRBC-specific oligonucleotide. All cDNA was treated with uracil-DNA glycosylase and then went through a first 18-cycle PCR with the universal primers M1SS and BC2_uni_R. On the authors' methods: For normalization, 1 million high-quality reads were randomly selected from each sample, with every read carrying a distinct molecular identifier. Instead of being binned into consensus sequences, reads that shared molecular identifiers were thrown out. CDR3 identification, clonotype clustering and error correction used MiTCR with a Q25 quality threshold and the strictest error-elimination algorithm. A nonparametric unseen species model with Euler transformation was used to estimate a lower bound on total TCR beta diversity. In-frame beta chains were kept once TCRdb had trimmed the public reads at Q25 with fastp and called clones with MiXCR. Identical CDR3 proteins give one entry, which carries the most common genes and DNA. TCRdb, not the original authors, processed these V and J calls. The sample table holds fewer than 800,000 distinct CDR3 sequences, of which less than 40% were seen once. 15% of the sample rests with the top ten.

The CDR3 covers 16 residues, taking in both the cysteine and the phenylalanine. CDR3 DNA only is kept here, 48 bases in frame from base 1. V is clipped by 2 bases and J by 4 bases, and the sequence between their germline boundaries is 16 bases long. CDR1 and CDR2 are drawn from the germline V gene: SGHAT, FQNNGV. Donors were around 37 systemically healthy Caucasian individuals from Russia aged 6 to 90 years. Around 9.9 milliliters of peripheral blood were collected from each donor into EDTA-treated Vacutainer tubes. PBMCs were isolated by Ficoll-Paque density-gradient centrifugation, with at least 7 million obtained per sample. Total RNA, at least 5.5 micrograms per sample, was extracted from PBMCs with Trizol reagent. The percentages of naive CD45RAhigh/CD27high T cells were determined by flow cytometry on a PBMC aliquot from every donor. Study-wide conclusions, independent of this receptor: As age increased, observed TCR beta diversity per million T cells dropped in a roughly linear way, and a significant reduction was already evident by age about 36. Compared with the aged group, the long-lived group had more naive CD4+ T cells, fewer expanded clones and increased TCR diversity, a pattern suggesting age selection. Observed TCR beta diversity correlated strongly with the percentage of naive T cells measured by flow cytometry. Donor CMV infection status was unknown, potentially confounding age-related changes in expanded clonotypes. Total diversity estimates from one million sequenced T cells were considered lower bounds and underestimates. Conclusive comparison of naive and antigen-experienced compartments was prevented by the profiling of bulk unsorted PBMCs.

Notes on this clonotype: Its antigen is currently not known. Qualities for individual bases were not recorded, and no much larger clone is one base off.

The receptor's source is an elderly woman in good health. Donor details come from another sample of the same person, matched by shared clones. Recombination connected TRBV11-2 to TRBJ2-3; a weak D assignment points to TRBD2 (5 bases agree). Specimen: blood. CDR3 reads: CASSLRARTVSDTQYF. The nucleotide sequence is TGTGCCAGCAGCTTACGGGCCCGGACTGTTTCAGATACGCAGTATTTT.